Presented here are 27 T cell receptor beta chains from one specimen sequenced in a study of control samples from healthy donors and cancer patients. TCRdb keeps only in-frame clones here, not all; method: immunoSEQ multiplex PCR. The sample includes some 150,000 clones, over 90% of them seen just once. The sample taken for sequencing was blood. These receptors came from a man aged 45 to 65 in good health.

Only a few counts were recorded for this clone. The gene calls are TRBV6-5 and TRBJ1-3; D is unresolved. Germline CDR1 is MNHEY and CDR2 is SVGAGI. The CDR3 consists of 15 residues. Trimming removed 7 bases at V and 0 bases at J, with 13 bases between. CDR3 sequence (DNA): TGTGCCAGCACTGGAGGGCAGAGCTCTGGAAACACCATATATTTT. Protein product: CASTGGQSSGNTIYF.

This clone appeared a single time. This chain connects TRBV5-1 to TRBJ1-1; tentative D call: TRBD1 (5 bases). Germline V gives CDR1 SGHRS, CDR2 YFSETQ. This CDR3 region has 14 residues. Deletions cut 2 bases from V and 5 bases from J, with 13 bases between. The CDR3 DNA sequence: TGCGCCAGCAGCTTAATAAGGGGTGGGACTGAAGCTTTCTTT. This gives the protein CASSLIRGGTEAFF. Supplemented by reference TRBV5-1 and TRBJ1-1, the full variable domain reads KAGVTQTPRYLIKTRGQQVTLSCSPISGHRSVSWYQQTPGQGLQFLFEYFSETQRNKGNFPGRFSGRQFSNSRSEMNVSTLELGDSALYLCASSLIRGGTEAFFGQGTRLTVV.

There are a few counts of this clone. This chain joins TRBV28 and TRBJ1-6; D is unresolved. The CDR3 length is 14 residues. The germline V gene encodes CDR1 MDHEN and CDR2 SYDVKM. V was clipped by 3 bases and J by 4 bases, with 7 bases between them. CDR3 bases: TGTGCCAGCAGTTTTACGGGGTATAATTCACCCCTCCACTTT. Amino acid sequence: CASSFTGYNSPLHF.

V is TRBV28 and J is TRBJ2-7; D might be TRBD2 (6 bases). CDR1 is MDHEN and CDR2 is SYDVKM in the germline V gene. This CDR3 spans 17 amino acids. V lost 2 bases, J lost 3 bases, and 20 bases lay in between. The CDR3 loop is CASSLGGMSRSIYEQYF. The CDR3 DNA sequence: TGTGCCAGCAGTTTAGGGGGGATGAGCCGGAGCATCTACGAGCAGTACTTC. The variable domain in full, completed from reference TRBV28 and TRBJ2-7, reads DVKVTQSSRYLVKRTGEKVFLECVQDMDHENMFWYRQDPGLGLRLIYFSYDVKMKEKGDIPEGYSVSREKKERFSLILESASTNQTSMYLCASSLGGMSRSIYEQYFGPGTRLTVT.

V usage is TRBV18 and J usage is TRBJ2-1, with D possibly TRBD2 on 6 matching bases. Germline V gene lookup returns CDR1 KGHSH and CDR2 LQKENI. The CDR3 is 14 amino acids. Trimming removed 3 bases at V and 6 bases at J, with 12 bases between. In nucleotides, the CDR3 is TGTGCCAGCTCACCGAAGACTAGTCTCAATGAGCAGTTCTTC. This gives the protein CASSPKTSLNEQFF.

This rearrangement joins TRBV12-3 or TRBV12-4 to TRBJ1-5; D not resolved. The CDR3 has 13 residues. Trimming took off 8 bases at V and 7 bases at J, with 15 bases between the two ends. The CDR3 loop is CASGRAAEQPQHF. The CDR3 nucleotides are TGTGCCAGCGGTCGAGCAGCGGAACAGCCCCAGCATTTT.

This chain connects TRBV5-1 to TRBJ2-7; 9 nucleotides align to TRBD1. Germline CDR1 is SGHRS and CDR2 is YFSETQ. The length of the CDR3 is 14 residues. J gave up 5 bases and V 5 bases, and 8 bases lay outside the gene matches. The chain's CDR3 is CASSKGTGLDEQYF. As DNA, the CDR3 is TGCGCCAGCAGTAAGGGGACAGGGTTAGACGAGCAGTACTTC.

The V and J genes are TRBV5-1 and TRBJ1-2; the D is unclear. Germline V lookup: CDR1 SGHRS, CDR2 YFSETQ. V lost 4 bases to trimming and J lost 8 bases, with 18 bases between them. The CDR3 contains 14 residues. This chain's CDR3 is CASSPDPGVGGYTF. CDR3 DNA sequence: TGCGCCAGCAGCCCTGACCCCGGGGTAGGGGGCTACACCTTC.

This chain links TRBV19 with TRBJ2-2, with 7 bases that match TRBD2. The V and J ends lost 2 bases and 3 bases, in that order; junction bases with no gene match: 3. The CDR3 extends over 15 amino acids. Germline values: CDR1 LNHDA, CDR2 SQIVND (reference sequence). The CDR3 spells CASSITAGDTGELFF. CDR3 nucleotides: TGTGCCAGTAGTATAACCGCGGGAGACACCGGGGAGCTGTTTTTT.

In DNA form, the CDR3 reads TGTGCCAGTAGTATAGGGACGCCCTACGAGCAGTACTTC. This codes for CASSIGTPYEQYF. The chain uses TRBV19 and TRBJ2-7; unclear D gene. Deletions cut 1 base from V and 2 bases from J, with 6 bases between. The CDR3 extends over 13 amino acids. From germline, CDR1 is LNHDA and CDR2 SQIVND (reference sequence).

V usage is TRBV2 and J usage is TRBJ2-3; no definite D call. Germline V gives CDR1 SNHLY, CDR2 FYNNEI. V dropped 2 bases and J dropped 7 bases, with 7 bases sitting between them. The CDR3 loop spans 12 amino acids. CDR3 nucleotides: TGTGCCAGCAGTGAATTAGGGTATACGCAGTATTTT. Protein sequence: CASSELGYTQYF. Full variable domain (remainder filled in from reference TRBV2 and TRBJ2-3): EPEVTQTPSHQVTQMGQEVILRCVPISNHLYFYWYRQILGQKVEFLVSFYNNEISEKSEIFDDQFSVERPDGSNFTLKIRSTKLEDSAMYFCASSELGYTQYFGPGTRLTVL.

The chain links TRBV14 to TRBJ1-2; D gene uncertain. CDR1 and CDR2 (germline): SGHDN, FVKESK. The length of the CDR3 is 13 residues. V was pared by 4 bases and J by 3 bases, with 9 bases between. CDR3 protein: CASSPLSDYGYTF. The CDR3 bases are TGTGCCAGCAGCCCCCTATCGGACTATGGCTACACCTTC. The full variable domain, its missing parts supplied by reference TRBV14 and TRBJ1-2, is EAGVTQFPSHSVIEKGQTVTLRCDPISGHDNLYWYRRVMGKEIKFLLHFVKESKQDESGMPNNRFLAERTGGTYSTLKVQPAELEDSGVYFCASSPLSDYGYTFGSGTRLTVV.

The rearrangement uses TRBV7-9 and TRBJ2-7; 10 bases map to TRBD2. The CDR3 consists of 17 residues. J was trimmed by 3 bases and V by 0 bases; bases with no gene match: 8. Germline lookup yields CDR1 SEHNR and CDR2 FQNEAQ (reference sequence). The CDR3 protein is CASSLALTSGANYEQYF. The DNA of the CDR3 is TGTGCCAGCAGCTTAGCCCTTACTAGCGGGGCGAACTACGAGCAGTACTTC.

The chain is built from TRBV11-2 and TRBJ1-1, with D perhaps TRBD1 (5 bases). V was pared by 1 base and J by 6 bases, with 12 bases between. CDR3 size: 14 residues. CDR1 SGHAT and CDR2 FQNNGV come from the germline V gene. The DNA for the CDR3 is TGTGCCAGCAGCTTAGTGGGCAGGGCGGCTGAAGCTTTCTTT. The encoded protein is CASSLVGRAAEAFF.

V and J are TRBV11-2 and TRBJ2-1, with no clear D. Per the germline V gene, CDR1 is SGHAT and CDR2 is FQNNGV. This CDR3 region has 15 residues. Between the trimmed V and J ends, which lost 5 bases and 8 bases, there was a span of 19 bases. This chain's CDR3 is CASSPRGPTGHEQFF. Written as DNA, the CDR3 is TGTGCCAGCAGCCCTAGAGGACCCACGGGCCATGAGCAGTTCTTC. The full variable domain, in which reference TRBV11-2 and TRBJ2-1 provide the parts outside the CDR3, is EAGVAQSPRYKIIEKRQSVAFWCNPISGHATLYWYQQILGQGPKLLIQFQNNGVVDDSQLPKDRFSAERLKGVDSTLKIQPAKLEDSAVYLCASSPRGPTGHEQFFGPGTRLTVL.

J is TRBJ1-1 and V is TRBV6-6; no clear D. Germline loops: CDR1 MNHNY, CDR2 SVGAGI (reference sequence). The CDR3 is made up of 15 amino acids. Trimming removed 2 bases from V and 0 bases from J, with 10 bases in between. The CDR3 protein is CASSYKGIMNTEAFF. The CDR3 DNA is TGTGCCAGCAGTTACAAGGGAATCATGAACACTGAAGCTTTCTTT.

This sequence joins TRBV6-6 and TRBJ2-1; 9 bases agree with TRBD1. CDR1 and CDR2 from the germline V gene are MNHNY and SVGAGI (reference sequence). The CDR3 consists of 21 residues. After removal of 6 bases from V and 0 bases from J, the junction contained 21 bases not matched to a gene. CDR3: CASSPFWGDREELSSYNEQFF. DNA for the CDR3: TGTGCCAGCAGCCCCTTTTGGGGGGACAGGGAAGAGTTAAGCTCCTACAATGAGCAGTTCTTC.

The gene calls are TRBV28 and TRBJ1-2; D unclear. The germline V gene has CDR1 MDHEN and CDR2 SYDVKM. The CDR3 has 15 amino acids. Trimming shortened V by 4 bases and J by 5 bases, and 17 bases separated the two germline ends. The CDR3 sequence: CASSSSGLWHYGYTF. The CDR3 bases are TGTGCCAGCAGTTCGTCCGGACTGTGGCATTATGGCTACACCTTC.

The genes are TRBV5-6 and TRBJ1-1; D is uncertain. Deletions cut 4 bases from V and 3 bases from J, with 16 bases between. The CDR3 has 15 residues. The germline V gene encodes CDR1 SGHDT and CDR2 YYEEEE. CDR3 amino acids: CASSPSFDTDTEAFF. The DNA for the CDR3 is TGTGCCAGCAGCCCATCCTTCGACACGGACACTGAAGCTTTCTTT.

This clone was recorded once. The chain joins TRBV5-4 to TRBJ1-1; D is uncertain. This CDR3 has 15 residues. Germline CDR1 is SGHNT and CDR2 is YYREEE (reference sequence). Trimming removed 0 bases from V and 4 bases from J, with 13 bases in between. The CDR3 protein is CASSLDLLGLTEAFF. The CDR3 DNA reads TGTGCCAGCAGCTTGGATCTCCTGGGTCTCACTGAAGCTTTCTTT.

The gene calls are TRBV6-5 and TRBJ1-4; no clear D gene. This CDR3 is built from 15 residues. Germline V gene data show CDR1 as MNHEY and CDR2 as SVGAGI. The V and J ends lost 5 bases and 4 bases respectively, with 14 bases between them. The CDR3 nucleotides read TGTGCCAGCAGTATTTACCTGAGGAGTAATGAAAAACTGTTTTTT. It is translated as CASSIYLRSNEKLFF.

V gene TRBV6-5 combines with J gene TRBJ1-2; D is possibly TRBD1 (5 bases). This CDR3 is built from 13 residues. V lost 6 bases and J 5 bases, leaving 13 bases between the germline ends. Germline lookup yields CDR1 MNHEY and CDR2 SVGAGI. The CDR3 DNA reads as TGTGCCAGCAGCCCCCCCGGGGCATATGGCTACACCTTC. Protein sequence: CASSPPGAYGYTF.

The chain uses TRBV29-1 and TRBJ2-7; TRBD2 matches 9 bases. This CDR3 has 16 residues. CDR1 and CDR2 (germline): SQVTM, ANQGSEA. Trimming took 1 base from V and 2 from J; bases not matched to a gene: 9. The DNA of the CDR3 is TGCAGCGTTGAAGGACCGCCTAGCGGGACGGCCTACGAGCAGTACTTC. This translates into CSVEGPPSGTAYEQYF.

The chain is built from TRBV5-1 and TRBJ2-1; possibly TRBD1 for D (5 bases). The V and J ends lost 8 bases and 8 bases respectively, with 20 bases between them. The CDR3 runs 14 residues. The V gene's germline CDR1 is SGHRS and CDR2 YFSETQ. CDR3 sequence reads: CASKLGQGADEQFF. The CDR3, as DNA: TGCGCCAGTAAGCTGGGGCAGGGTGCGGATGAGCAGTTCTTC.

A few counts support this clone. The genes are TRBV19 and TRBJ1-2; D not certain. CDR3 length equals 13 residues. CDR1 is LNHDA and CDR2 is SQIVND in the germline V gene (reference sequence). V shed 5 bases and J shed 4 bases, with 11 bases lying between them. The CDR3 reads CASSVVGVYGYTF. CDR3 nucleotides: TGTGCCAGTAGTGTAGTTGGAGTCTATGGCTACACCTTC.

CDR3 sequence (DNA): TGTGCCAGCTTCCTGACAGAGAACACTGAAGCTTTCTTT. It is translated as CASFLTENTEAFF. The rearrangement joins TRBV18 to TRBJ1-1; tentative D call: TRBD1 (5 bases). Trimming cost V 7 bases and J 1 base, with 10 bases left between them. Germline lookup yields CDR1 KGHSH and CDR2 LQKENI. The CDR3 extends over 13 amino acids. Full variable domain (missing parts from reference TRBV18 and TRBJ1-1): NAGVMQNPRHLVRRRGQEARLRCSPMKGHSHVYWYRQLPEEGLKFMVYLQKENIIDESGMPKERFSAEFPKEGPSILRIQQVVRGDSAAYFCASFLTENTEAFFGQGTRLTVV.

The V call is TRBV11-2, the J call TRBJ2-7; TRBD2 matches 13 bases. The germline V gene encodes CDR1 SGHAT and CDR2 FQNNGV. There are 16 residues in the CDR3. With 0 bases clipped from V and 2 bases from J, the junction kept 1 base outside the gene matches. The CDR3 DNA reads as TGTGCCAGCAGCTTAGAACTAGCGGGAGGGCCCTACGAGCAGTACTTC. This encodes CASSLELAGGPYEQYF.